This passage covers 9 T cell receptor beta chains from one sample sequenced in a study of blood T cell repertoires in COVID-19 (dated by TCRdb to 2019 to 2021). Library preparation was by the immunoSEQ multiplex PCR assay. TCRdb provides this immuneACCESS table in a form limited to in-frame rearrangements. Some clones are lacking; in checked studies, under half of them reflect an unresolved V gene, and why the rest are absent is not known. This sample comprises 400,000 or so clones, roughly 87% of them detected only once. The ten biggest clones cover approximately 2.1% of the sample. Sequenced input: PBMCs or T cells enriched from blood (not recorded which). These receptors all come from a woman between 40 and 50 years old with acute COVID-19.

The DNA for the CDR3 is TGTGCCAGCAGCGTAGAGGGTAGCGGGGGATGGAATACGCAGTATTTT. This gives the protein CASSVEGSGGWNTQYF. The J gene is TRBJ2-3, the V gene TRBV9; 9 positions agree with TRBD2. CDR1 is SGDLS and CDR2 is YYNGEE in the germline V gene. This CDR3 contains 16 residues. Losses at the gene ends were 0 bases for V and 7 bases for J; bases not matched to a gene: 9.

V is TRBV11-2 and J is TRBJ2-7; TRBD2 agrees at 7 bases. J gave up 10 bases and V 0 bases, and 6 bases lay outside the gene matches. The CDR3 contains 13 residues. Germline V gene sequence: CDR1 SGHAT, CDR2 FQNNGV. The CDR3 nucleotides are TGTGCCAGCAGCTTAGATACTAGCGACGGACAGTACTTC. It encodes CASSLDTSDGQYF. Full variable domain (remainder filled in from reference TRBV11-2 and TRBJ2-7): EAGVAQSPRYKIIEKRQSVAFWCNPISGHATLYWYQQILGQGPKLLIQFQNNGVVDDSQLPKDRFSAERLKGVDSTLKIQPAKLEDSAVYLCASSLDTSDGQYFGPGTRLTVT.

Comments on this clone: Other DNA sequences within the sample encode an identical CDR3. The CDR3: CASSLLGAYGYTF. CDR3 bases: TGTGCCAGCAGTTTATTGGGGGCGTACGGCTACACCTTC. This sequence joins TRBV12-3 or TRBV12-4 and TRBJ1-2, with D perhaps TRBD1 (6 bases). This CDR3 is built from 13 residues. V lost 2 bases to trimming and J lost 8 bases, with 12 bases between them.

This chain joins TRBV5-1 and TRBJ2-6; maybe TRBD2 (5 bases). Germline assignment: CDR1 SGHRS and CDR2 YFSETQ. There are 16 residues in the CDR3. The germline V and J ends were trimmed by 4 bases and 4 bases, with 15 bases remaining between them. The CDR3 coding sequence is TGCGCCAGCAGCCGGACTGCCCCTCTGGGGGCCAACGTCCTGACTTTC. It yields the protein CASSRTAPLGANVLTF.

CDR3 region: CASSYGGISGNTIYF. As DNA, the CDR3 is TGTGCCAGCAGTTACGGGGGGATATCTGGAAACACCATATATTTT. The V and J genes are TRBV6-6 and TRBJ1-3, with TRBD1 as a possible D gene (5 bases). V was cut by 2 bases and J by 1 base, with 9 bases left in between. The germline CDR1 and CDR2 sequences are MNHNY and SVGAGI (reference sequence). The CDR3 runs to 15 residues.

The V and J genes are TRBV9 and TRBJ2-2, with unresolved D. CDR3 length equals 12 residues. Germline CDR1 and CDR2: SGDLS and YYNGEE. The V end lost 4 bases, the J end lost 5 bases, and 6 bases lay between the germline ends. The CDR3 DNA reads as TGTGCCAGCAGCCGGGTGACCGGGGAGCTGTTTTTT. As protein: CASSRVTGELFF.

This clone was observed a single time. The J gene is TRBJ1-3, the V gene TRBV3-1 (or the pseudogene TRBV3-2); 8 positions match TRBD1. Unmatched junction bases numbered 6, after V lost 5 bases and J lost 0 bases. Germline V gene data show CDR1 as LGHDT and CDR2 as YNNKEL (reference sequence). The length of the CDR3 is 16 residues. CDR3 in amino acids: CASSIRGPSSGNTIYF. CDR3 nucleotide sequence: TGTGCCAGCAGCATCAGGGGGCCTAGCTCTGGAAACACCATATATTTT.

This rearrangement joins TRBV7-2 to TRBJ1-5; D not certain. Germline V gene data show CDR1 as SGHTA and CDR2 as FQGNSA. V was shortened by 2 bases and J by 6 bases, with 8 bases between the two germline ends. The CDR3 covers 13 residues. In DNA form, the CDR3 reads TGTGCCAGCAGCTTAATACTGTTTCAGCCCCAGCATTTT. Protein sequence: CASSLILFQPQHF. The whole variable domain, filled in from reference TRBV7-2 and TRBJ1-5, reads GAGVSQSPSNKVTEKGKDVELRCDPISGHTALYWYRQSLGQGLEFLIYFQGNSAPDKSGLPSDRFSAERTGGSVSTLTIQRTQQEDSAVYLCASSLILFQPQHFGDGTRLSIL.

This chain uses TRBV4-1 with TRBJ1-1, with TRBD1 matching over 11 bases. V gave up 2 bases and J gave up 5 bases; unmatched junction bases: 7. Germline V gene lookup returns CDR1 MGHRA and CDR2 YSYEKL. The CDR3 covers 16 residues. CDR3 sequence reads: CASSQHGQGARTEAFF. In DNA, the CDR3 is TGCGCCAGCAGCCAACATGGACAGGGGGCGCGAACTGAAGCTTTCTTT.